These 30 T cell receptor beta chains were all obtained from the same sample, sequenced in a study of T cells in Graves' hyperthyroidism and ophthalmopathy. TCR beta CDR3 sequences were amplified from RNA transcripts. Primed by the HTBI set, a first-round RT-PCR was run on the TCR CDR3. Via MiXCR, TCRdb re-called the multiplex PCR reads, giving one row per CDR3 protein. The sample includes roughly 600,000 distinct CDR3 sequences, 13% to 15% of them seen just once. The sample consisted of blood. These receptors all come from a woman aged 45-60 years with Graves' ophthalmopathy.

This clonotype was seen ten or more times. The V and J genes are TRBV28 and TRBJ2-3, with 9 bases matching TRBD2. Germline V lookup: CDR1 MDHEN, CDR2 SYDVKM. The CDR3 consists of 14 residues. J gave up 9 bases and V 10 bases, and 14 bases lay outside the gene matches. CDR3 in DNA: TGTGCCACGGCAGAGGCGGGGGGGCAGATAACGCAGTATTTT. Translated, it gives CATAEAGGQITQYF.

As to this clonotype: A much larger clone sits a single nucleotide away, making a read error possible. The V gene is TRBV6-5, the J gene TRBJ1-1; the match to TRBD1 covers 7 bases. Looked up from germline, CDR1 is MNHEY and CDR2 is SVGAGI. The CDR3 has 15 amino acids. For the CDR3, the DNA is TGTGCCGGCAGTTACTTGGGACAGATGAACACTGAAGCTTTCTTT. It specifies CAGSYLGQMNTEAFF.

This clonotype was recorded many times. This sequence joins TRBV28 and TRBJ1-5; 7 bases agree with TRBD1. CDR1 is MDHEN and CDR2 is SYDVKM in the germline V gene. CDR3 length: 14 residues. The junction had 6 bases not matched to a gene; V was cut back by 6 bases and J by 4 bases. CDR3: CASSRRTGNQPQHF. In DNA form, the CDR3 reads TGTGCCAGCAGCCGTCGGACAGGTAATCAGCCCCAGCATTTT.

This clonotype has only a few counts. The gene calls are TRBV19 and TRBJ1-2, with unresolved D. Looked up from germline, CDR1 is LNHDA and CDR2 is SQIVND (reference sequence). Trimming removed 3 bases from V and 0 bases from J, with 11 bases in between. This CDR3 is 15 amino acids long. CDR3 region: CASSMYWTANYGYTF. Here the CDR3 DNA reads TGTGCCAGTAGTATGTATTGGACTGCTAACTATGGCTACACCTTC. The complete variable domain, with remaining parts taken from reference TRBV19 and TRBJ1-2, reads DGGITQSPKYLFRKEGQNVTLSCEQNLNHDAMYWYRQDPGQGLRLIYYSQIVNDFQKGDIAEGYSVSREKKESFPLTVTSAQKNPTAFYLCASSMYWTANYGYTFGSGTRLTVV.

V is TRBV9 and J is TRBJ2-1; TRBD2 matches 7 bases. There are 15 residues in the CDR3. Germline trimming cut 0 bases from V and 1 base from J; bases unmatched to any gene: 1. Germline V gene sequence: CDR1 SGDLS, CDR2 YYNGEE. For the CDR3, the DNA is TGTGCCAGCAGCGTAGCGGGAGGATCCTACAATGAGCAGTTCTTC. Translated: CASSVAGGSYNEQFF.

The table lists this clonotype with a few counts. This chain connects TRBV7-9 to TRBJ2-3; 10 nucleotides align to TRBD2. In germline, CDR1 is SEHNR, CDR2 FQNEAQ (reference sequence). There are 17 residues in the CDR3. Trimming removed 0 bases from V and 4 bases from J; junction bases left unmatched: 7. The DNA for the CDR3 is TGTGCCAGCAGCTTAGCTCTAGCGGGAGAGTTGTCAGATACGCAGTATTTT. It specifies CASSLALAGELSDTQYF.

This clonotype was counted only a few times. This chain joins TRBV29-1 and TRBJ2-1, with 7 positions matching TRBD2. The CDR3 spans 16 residues. Germline V CDR1 and CDR2: SQVTM, ANQGSEA. Germline trimming cut 2 bases from V and 2 bases from J; bases unmatched to any gene: 9. The CDR3 loop is CSVEQWAAGAYNEQFF. In nucleotides, the CDR3 is TGCAGCGTTGAACAGTGGGCGGCGGGGGCCTACAATGAGCAGTTCTTC.

This clonotype was seen repeatedly, ten times or more. V usage is TRBV2 and J usage is TRBJ2-5; 13 nucleotides agree with TRBD2. The ends lost 4 bases at V and 5 bases at J; junction bases unmatched: 7. CDR1 and CDR2 (germline): SNHLY, FYNNEI. The CDR3 covers 16 residues. The DNA of the CDR3 is TGTGCCAGCAGTGCGAGACTAGCGGGAGGTGTGGAGACCCAGTACTTC. Translating it yields CASSARLAGGVETQYF.

The V call is TRBV29-1, the J call TRBJ1-3; D not certain. V lost 7 bases, J lost 4 bases, and 14 bases lay in between. This CDR3 region has 13 residues. Per germline, CDR1 SQVTM and CDR2 ANQGSEA. CDR3 bases: TGCAGCGCCTTGCGGTCACTAGGAAACACCATATATTTT. Protein: CSALRSLGNTIYF.

This clonotype was detected ten times or more. The chain couples TRBV6-5 to TRBJ2-7; maybe TRBD1 (5 bases). CDR1 is MNHEY, CDR2 SVGAGI, per germline. This CDR3 is built from 14 residues. V gave up 0 bases and J gave up 5 bases, with 11 bases separating them. CDR3 DNA sequence: TGTGCCAGCAGTTACTCGCAGGGATCCCACGAGCAGTACTTC. Translation: CASSYSQGSHEQYF.

The chain carries TRBV27 and TRBJ1-3; D perhaps matches TRBD1 (5 bases). Germline-derived CDR1 and CDR2 are MNHEY and SMNVEV (reference sequence). The CDR3 length is 15 residues. V was pared by 1 base and J by 4 bases, with 11 bases between. The CDR3 loop reads CASSLLGPSGNTIYF. The CDR3 DNA follows: TGTGCCAGCAGTTTATTGGGGCCCTCAGGAAACACCATATATTTT.

Many counts were recorded for this clonotype. V is TRBV20-1 and J is TRBJ2-2; 10 nucleotides line up with TRBD2. Trimming at V came to 1 base and at J to 2 bases, leaving 10 bases not matched to a gene. Germline CDR1 is DFQATT and CDR2 is SNEGSKA (reference sequence). The CDR3 runs 18 residues. The CDR3: CSARASGLARTNTGELFF. The CDR3 bases are TGCAGTGCTAGAGCCTCGGGACTAGCGAGGACAAACACCGGGGAGCTGTTTTTT.

This clonotype has ten or more counts. The chain combines TRBV11-2 with TRBJ1-6; no reliable D call. Germline V gene data show CDR1 as SGHAT and CDR2 as FQNNGV. The CDR3 consists of 18 residues. The V and J ends lost 2 bases and 0 bases respectively, with 14 bases between them. The DNA for the CDR3 is TGTGCCAGCAGCTTATTCTCTGCATCCAGCTCCTATAATTCACCCCTCCACTTT. It yields the protein CASSLFSASSSYNSPLHF.

About this clonotype: A much larger clone lies a single base off, so this may be a read error. The chain carries TRBV7-2 and TRBJ2-1; 8 nucleotides match TRBD2. Germline CDR1 SGHTA, CDR2 FQGNSA. This CDR3 has 12 amino acids. The CDR3 nucleotides are TGTGCCAACAGCTACGCCGGGGGGGTACAGTTCTTC. It yields the protein CANSYAGGVQFF. Filled out from reference TRBV7-2 and TRBJ2-1, the complete variable domain reads GAGVSQSPSNKVTEKGKDVELRCDPISGHTALYWYRQSLGQGLEFLIYFQGNSAPDKSGLPSDRFSAERTGGSVSTLTIQRTQQEDSAVYLCANSYAGGVQFFGPGTRLTVL.

About this clonotype: This may be a read error: a much more frequent sequence differs by one nucleotide. The chain has TRBV7-2 and TRBJ1-2; 10 bases fit TRBD1. The length of the CDR3 is 14 residues. Germline CDR1 is SGHTA and CDR2 is FQGNSA. CDR3: CASSKTGGDYGHTF. In DNA form, the CDR3 reads TGTGCCAGCAGCAAGACAGGGGGCGACTATGGCCACACCTTC.

The sample holds many counts of this clonotype. J is TRBJ1-1 and V is TRBV6-5, with TRBD1 as a possible D gene (5 bases). CDR3 length: 15 amino acids. Looked up from germline, CDR1 is MNHEY and CDR2 is SVGAGI. V was pared by 1 base and J by 1 base, with 10 bases between. The CDR3 sequence is CASSYFSGGNTEAFF. The DNA of the CDR3 is TGTGCCAGCAGTTACTTTTCCGGGGGGAACACTGAAGCTTTCTTT.

This clonotype was counted many times. The chain joins TRBV7-2 to TRBJ2-5; D might be TRBD2 (5 bases). The CDR3 has 16 amino acids. V was clipped by 5 bases and J by 4 bases, with 20 bases between them. Germline CDR1 SGHTA, CDR2 FQGNSA. Written as DNA, the CDR3 is TGTGCCAGCAGCCCATACTTTGAGGGAGTTATAGAGACCCAGTACTTC. This gives the protein CASSPYFEGVIETQYF.

V and J are TRBV19 and TRBJ2-2; 12 nucleotides align to TRBD1. The CDR3 loop spans 13 amino acids. CDR1 is LNHDA and CDR2 is SQIVND in the germline V gene (reference sequence). V lost 10 bases to trimming and J lost 8 bases; unmatched junction nucleotides: 5. CDR3 protein: CATPGQGAGELFF. The CDR3 DNA is TGTGCCACCCCGGGACAGGGGGCAGGGGAGCTGTTTTTT.

There are a few counts of this clonotype. The chain links TRBV7-2 to TRBJ1-4; the D gene is possibly TRBD1 (6 bases). Trimming took off 5 bases at V and 5 bases at J, with 15 bases between the two ends. Germline V gene data show CDR1 as SGHTA and CDR2 as FQGNSA. This CDR3 contains 15 residues. The CDR3 nucleotides read TGTGCCAGCAGCCAAGACGACAGGTACAATGAAAAACTGTTTTTT. It encodes CASSQDDRYNEKLFF.

This clonotype was seen ten or more times. J is TRBJ1-2 and V is TRBV5-1, with D unclear. The CDR3 length is 13 residues. V was shortened by 2 bases and J by 1 base, with 6 bases between the two germline ends. Germline V CDR1 and CDR2: SGHRS, YFSETQ. The CDR3 region has the DNA TGCGCCAGCAGCTTTGTTGGTAACTATGGCTACACCTTC. As protein: CASSFVGNYGYTF.

This clonotype has ten or more counts. The genes are TRBV4-1 and TRBJ1-2; D remains ambiguous. This CDR3 is 15 amino acids long. Germline V gene lookup returns CDR1 MGHRA and CDR2 YSYEKL. V lost 0 bases and J 7 bases, leaving 15 bases between the germline ends. This chain's CDR3 is CASSQEGTQATGYTF. CDR3 coding DNA: TGCGCCAGCAGCCAAGAGGGCACCCAGGCGACTGGCTACACCTTC.

The CDR3 DNA follows: TGTGCCAGCAGCCAAGGGGTTAGCGAGTACAATGAGCAGTTCTTC. It translates to CASSQGVSEYNEQFF. The chain joins TRBV14 to TRBJ2-1; D is perhaps TRBD2 (5 bases). The CDR3 is 15 amino acids. Trimming took off 1 base at V and 4 bases at J, with 11 bases between the two ends. CDR1 is SGHDN, CDR2 FVKESK, per germline.

This clonotype was recorded many times. The chain combines TRBV3-1 with TRBJ2-7; 7 nucleotides match TRBD2. CDR1 LGHDT and CDR2 YNNKEL come from the germline V gene (reference sequence). The CDR3 length is 14 residues. J gave up 3 bases and V 4 bases, and 6 bases lay outside the gene matches. The CDR3 bases are TGTGCCAGCAGCCCCCTCGGACTAGTCTACGAGCAGTACTTC. Protein: CASSPLGLVYEQYF.

This clonotype has more than one count but fewer than ten. The rearrangement uses TRBV29-1 and TRBJ2-5, with 10 bases lining up with TRBD1. Losses at the gene ends were 5 bases for V and 5 bases for J; bases not matched to a gene: 11. CDR3 length: 15 residues. The germline V gene has CDR1 SQVTM and CDR2 ANQGSEA. CDR3 coding DNA: TGCAGCGTTCTCACCCCCGACAGGGGGCTTGAGACCCAGTACTTC. It translates to CSVLTPDRGLETQYF.

This clonotype has only a few counts. This chain joins TRBV6-2 or TRBV6-3 and TRBJ1-3, with TRBD1 identical over 7 bases. After removal of 2 bases from V and 0 bases from J, the junction contained 7 bases not matched to a gene. Germline V lookup: CDR1 MNHEY, CDR2 SVGEGT. There are 17 residues in the CDR3. CDR3 in DNA: TGTGCCAGCAGTTACGGTCCGGGACAGTCCTCTGGAAACACCATATATTTT. This codes for CASSYGPGQSSGNTIYF.

The CDR3 loop is CASSLMGTGAPYEQYF. As DNA, the CDR3 is TGTGCCAGCAGTTTAATGGGGACAGGGGCCCCCTACGAGCAGTACTTC. The chain recombines TRBV28 with TRBJ2-7; TRBD1 matches at 10 bases. J gave up 2 bases and V 2 bases, and 6 bases lay outside the gene matches. The CDR3 contains 16 residues. The germline V gene has CDR1 MDHEN and CDR2 SYDVKM.

This clonotype was seen more than once but under ten times. The chain carries TRBV30 and TRBJ2-5; 8 nucleotides agree with TRBD1. CDR3 length: 15 amino acids. J was trimmed by 1 base and V by 2 bases; bases with no gene match: 6. Germline values: CDR1 GTSNPN, CDR2 SVGIG (reference sequence). The CDR3 DNA follows: TGTGCCTGGAGTAACCTCGACAGGGGCCAAGAGACCCAGTACTTC. It yields the protein CAWSNLDRGQETQYF. Based on the CDR3 plus reference TRBV30 and TRBJ2-5, the full variable domain is SQTIHQWPATLVQPVGSPLSLECTVEGTSNPNLYWYRQAAGRGLQLLFYSVGIGQISSEVPQNLSASRPQDRQFILSSKKLLLSDSGFYLCAWSNLDRGQETQYFGPGTRLLVL.

The DNA for the CDR3 is TGCGCCAGCAGCCAAATCCTAGCGGGAGTCAATGAGCAGTTCTTC. Translation gives CASSQILAGVNEQFF. J is TRBJ2-1 and V is TRBV4-1, with 10 bases that match TRBD2. There are 15 residues in the CDR3. Trimming at V came to 2 bases and at J to 6 bases, leaving 4 bases not matched to a gene. In germline, CDR1 is MGHRA, CDR2 YSYEKL.

This clonotype was counted many times. This sequence joins TRBV7-3 and TRBJ2-1; 7 bases fit TRBD2. V gave up 2 bases and J gave up 3 bases; unmatched junction bases: 4. The CDR3 loop spans 15 amino acids. Germline V gene sequence: CDR1 SGHTA, CDR2 FQGTGA. The CDR3 loop is CASSLESSGYNEQFF. DNA for the CDR3: TGTGCCAGCAGCTTAGAGTCTAGCGGCTACAATGAGCAGTTCTTC.

There are many counts of this clonotype. The chain uses TRBV2 and TRBJ1-5, with 7 nucleotides matching TRBD1. Germline V gives CDR1 SNHLY, CDR2 FYNNEI. V lost 8 bases and J lost 7; bases outside the gene matches: 8. This CDR3 is built from 13 residues. The CDR3 region has the DNA TGTGCCAGCGCCCAGGGGGGGGCACAGCCCCAGCATTTT. Translated: CASAQGGAQPQHF.